One T cell receptor beta chain is described in this entry. Profiled with immunoSEQ multiplex PCR; TCRdb holds only in-frame clones, not every one. Of roughly 58,000 clones detected, 81% appear once; the ten largest clones hold more than 30%. The sample comes from a study of blood T cell repertoires in COVID-19. Study details: Italy, Spain and the United States were the sources of the convalescent and acute COVID-19 samples.

Seattle patients were enrolled while actively infected and followed longitudinally. This CDR3 comprises 12 residues. The V gene's germline CDR1 is SGHDT and CDR2 YYEEEE. Trimming removed 2 bases from V and 9 bases from J; junction bases left unmatched: 4. Sequenced material: peripheral blood. The receptor was isolated from a man in his fifties or sixties with COVID-19, enrolled during active disease. V is TRBV5-6 and J is TRBJ2-7; 8 bases match TRBD1. CDR3 amino acids: CASSFRGQTQYF. As DNA, the CDR3 is TGTGCCAGCAGCTTCAGGGGGCAAACGCAGTACTTC.